Below, 8 T cell receptor beta chains from the same sample are listed, as sequenced in a study of identifying expanded T cells in peripheral blood. Only in-frame clones appear in the TCRdb table, and some are missing; sequencing was by immunoSEQ multiplex PCR. The table lists 95,000 to 100,000 clones, roughly nine tenths of them singletons. The sequenced material came from blood. These receptors originate from a person aged 18 to 70 in good health.

The chain uses TRBV19 and TRBJ2-6; a possible D gene is TRBD2 (5 bases). The germline gives CDR1 LNHDA, CDR2 SQIVND (reference sequence). V lost 2 bases and J 4 bases, leaving 9 bases between the germline ends. The CDR3 spans 15 residues. CDR3 amino acids: CASSIRGYGANVLTF. In DNA form, the CDR3 reads TGTGCCAGTAGTATACGAGGGTACGGGGCCAACGTCCTGACTTTC.

The chain carries TRBV11-2 and TRBJ2-7; possibly TRBD2 for D (5 bases). Germline CDR1 SGHAT, CDR2 FQNNGV. The V and J ends lost 6 bases and 4 bases respectively, with 7 bases between them. The CDR3 has 11 amino acids. The CDR3 spells CASSGEYEQYF. The CDR3 nucleotides are TGTGCCAGCAGTGGGGAGTACGAGCAGTACTTC.

The gene calls are TRBV5-4 and TRBJ1-2; no reliable D call. There are 16 residues in the CDR3. With 4 bases removed from V and 0 bases from J, the gap between germline ends came to 16 bases. Germline-derived CDR1 and CDR2 are SGHNT and YYREEE (reference sequence). CDR3 region: CASSHPSGGTNYGYTF. The CDR3 DNA is TGTGCCAGCAGCCATCCTTCGGGAGGGACTAACTATGGCTACACCTTC.

The gene calls are TRBV27 and TRBJ2-5; TRBD1 or TRBD2 may be the D gene (6 bases each). Per the germline V gene, CDR1 is MNHEY and CDR2 is SMNVEV (reference sequence). This CDR3 comprises 14 residues. Trimming took off 6 bases at V and 4 bases at J, with 15 bases between the two ends. The CDR3 DNA is TGTGCCAGCAGCTGGGGGGCCGCGGGAGAGACCCAGTACTTC. Translation gives CASSWGAAGETQYF.

J is TRBJ1-3 and V is TRBV6-5; a possible D gene is TRBD1 (5 bases). This CDR3 is 13 amino acids long. V was pared by 6 bases and J by 3 bases, with 9 bases between. From germline, CDR1 is MNHEY and CDR2 SVGAGI. CDR3 residues: CASRYRNGNTIYF. CDR3 nucleotide sequence: TGTGCCAGCAGGTACAGGAATGGAAACACCATATATTTT.

V is TRBV13 and J is TRBJ2-1; D is undetermined. V lost 5 bases to trimming and J lost 4 bases, with 3 bases between them. Germline V gives CDR1 PRHDT, CDR2 FYEKMQ (reference sequence). CDR3 length equals 11 residues. CDR3 in DNA: TGTGCCAGCAGCCCGTACAATGAGCAGTTCTTC. This gives the protein CASSPYNEQFF.

The chain employs TRBV29-1 and TRBJ2-3; TRBD2 matches 15 bases. Germline CDR1 SQVTM, CDR2 ANQGSEA. The CDR3 is 15 residues long. Trimming took 7 bases from V and 4 from J; bases not matched to a gene: 6. CDR3 sequence: CSGAGLAGGPDTQYF. In DNA form, the CDR3 reads TGCAGCGGGGCGGGACTAGCGGGGGGTCCAGATACGCAGTATTTT.

This clone was picked up many times. The V gene is TRBV2, the J gene TRBJ1-5, with D perhaps TRBD1 (6 bases). The CDR3 consists of 13 residues. V gave up 7 bases and J gave up 3 bases, with 10 bases separating them. The germline V gene encodes CDR1 SNHLY and CDR2 FYNNEI. The CDR3 sequence: CASMRDTNQPQHF. CDR3 sequence (DNA): TGTGCCAGCATGAGGGACACCAATCAGCCCCAGCATTTT.